The next 20 T cell receptor beta chains were all read from a single sample in a study of T cells in Graves' hyperthyroidism and ophthalmopathy. It was RNA transcripts that yielded the amplified TCR beta CDR3 regions. The study used the HTBI primer set for a first-round RT-PCR of the TCR CDR3. TCRdb re-called the multiplex PCR reads through MiXCR, storing one row per CDR3 protein. The data hold about 590,000 distinct CDR3 sequences, with 15% to 17% observed a single time. The sequenced sample was blood. These TCRs come from a woman aged 30 to 39 with Graves' hyperthyroidism.

This clonotype was counted at least ten times. V usage is TRBV28 and J usage is TRBJ2-4; D gene ambiguous. V lost 6 bases, J lost 6 bases, and 12 bases lay in between. Germline CDR1 MDHEN, CDR2 SYDVKM. The CDR3 extends over 13 amino acids. In nucleotides, the CDR3 is TGTGCCAGCAGCGCCTCTCCCCTAAACATTCAGTACTTC. It codes for CASSASPLNIQYF.

The table lists this clonotype with many counts. V gene TRBV28 combines with J gene TRBJ2-7; D is possibly TRBD1 or TRBD2 (5 bases each). CDR3 length equals 13 residues. V was clipped by 3 bases and J by 5 bases, with 11 bases between them. CDR1 and CDR2 from the germline V gene are MDHEN and SYDVKM. The CDR3: CASSFGTLHEQYF. CDR3 bases: TGTGCCAGCAGTTTCGGGACCCTCCACGAGCAGTACTTC.

The chain has TRBV3-1 and TRBJ2-1; 7 nucleotides align to TRBD2. The CDR3 sequence is 16 residues long. Germline V CDR1 and CDR2: LGHDT, YNNKEL (reference sequence). The V segment lost 5 bases and the J segment 7 bases; nucleotides outside the gene matches: 14. The CDR3 DNA reads TGTGCCAGCAGCAAGTCCCTCCTGGCGGGAGCGAATGAGCAGTTCTTC. This translates into CASSKSLLAGANEQFF.

This clonotype occurred many times. The chain recombines TRBV11-2 with TRBJ1-1; no firm D call. The germline V gene encodes CDR1 SGHAT and CDR2 FQNNGV. CDR3 length: 12 amino acids. V lost 3 bases and J 5 bases, leaving 7 bases between the germline ends. CDR3 loop: CASSFMWTEAFF. DNA for the CDR3: TGTGCCAGCAGCTTCATGTGGACTGAAGCTTTCTTT. Full variable domain (outside the CDR3, taken from reference TRBV11-2 and TRBJ1-1): EAGVAQSPRYKIIEKRQSVAFWCNPISGHATLYWYQQILGQGPKLLIQFQNNGVVDDSQLPKDRFSAERLKGVDSTLKIQPAKLEDSAVYLCASSFMWTEAFFGQGTRLTVV.

This clonotype was found many times. The chain employs TRBV29-1 and TRBJ2-7; D is perhaps TRBD2 (6 bases). Trimming cost V 4 bases and J 2 bases, with 12 bases left between them. The CDR3 has 13 residues. Germline V gene sequence: CDR1 SQVTM, CDR2 ANQGSEA. In DNA, the CDR3 is TGCAGCGTTGGCCCCGGGGGTACCTACGAGCAGTACTTC. It codes for CSVGPGGTYEQYF.

Many counts were recorded for this clonotype. The rearrangement joins TRBV18 to TRBJ2-1; 10 nucleotides align to TRBD2. CDR3 length equals 15 residues. The V and J ends lost 4 bases and 7 bases, in that order; junction bases with no gene match: 7. Germline CDR1 KGHSH, CDR2 LQKENI. The CDR3 sequence is CASSRSLAGENEQFF. In DNA form, the CDR3 reads TGTGCCAGCTCACGATCCCTAGCGGGAGAGAATGAGCAGTTCTTC.

In regard to this clonotype: A much larger clone lies one base from this, so it may be a read error. Because the CDR3 is missing its conserved closing phenylalanine or tryptophan, this is likely a read error. The V gene is TRBV11-1, the J gene TRBJ2-3, with D hard to call. The germline CDR1 and CDR2 sequences are SGHAT and FQDESV (reference sequence). This CDR3 has 14 amino acids. The germline V and J ends were trimmed by 6 bases and 0 bases, with 10 bases remaining between them. The CDR3 DNA follows: TGTGCCAGCAGTGAAGCTGCTAGCACAGATACGCAGTATTAT. Protein: CASSEAASTDTQYY.

This clonotype was observed a few times. This chain joins TRBV5-1 and TRBJ2-1, with 11 nucleotides matching TRBD2. In germline, CDR1 is SGHRS, CDR2 YFSETQ. With V trimmed by 4 bases and J by 8 bases, 11 bases remained unmatched. The CDR3 totals 16 residues. The CDR3 DNA sequence: TGCGCCAGCAGCCAAAAGACTAGCGGGATTCAGGATGAGCAGTTCTTC. The encoded protein is CASSQKTSGIQDEQFF.

This chain joins TRBV12-3 or TRBV12-4 and TRBJ1-2; 9 positions match TRBD1. CDR3 length equals 13 residues. The junction had 6 bases not matched to a gene; V was cut back by 5 bases and J by 8 bases. CDR3 amino acids: CASSLDRGRGYTF. The CDR3 DNA follows: TGTGCCAGCAGTCTGGACAGGGGTCGGGGCTACACCTTC.

The chain carries TRBV3-1 and TRBJ1-2; D may be TRBD1 (6 bases). The length of the CDR3 is 14 residues. Trimming took off 0 bases at V and 4 bases at J, with 9 bases between the two ends. Germline lookup yields CDR1 LGHDT and CDR2 YNNKEL (reference sequence). The CDR3 here is CASSQETRGYGYTF. CDR3 coding DNA: TGTGCCAGCAGCCAAGAAACCAGGGGCTATGGCTACACCTTC.

The sample holds many counts of this clonotype. This chain joins TRBV12-3 or TRBV12-4 and TRBJ2-5, with 9 bases identical to TRBD2. The V segment lost 7 bases and the J segment 5 bases; nucleotides outside the gene matches: 5. The CDR3 is 13 amino acids. CDR3 loop: CASKAGGSETQYF. The CDR3 DNA is TGTGCCAGCAAGGCGGGAGGGTCGGAGACCCAGTACTTC.

This clonotype showed up many times. This chain connects TRBV5-1 to TRBJ2-1; D gene ambiguous. The CDR3 runs 14 residues. The V gene's germline CDR1 is SGHRS and CDR2 YFSETQ. Trimming shortened V by 1 base and J by 9 bases, and 14 bases separated the two germline ends. CDR3 DNA sequence: TGCGCCAGCAGCTTGCCTCTGCCGGGTAGTGAGCAGTTCTTC. As protein: CASSLPLPGSEQFF.

Ten or more counts support this clonotype. This chain uses TRBV6-2 or TRBV6-3 with TRBJ2-2; 13 nucleotides align to TRBD2. Trimming took 6 bases from V and 6 from J; bases not matched to a gene: 1. The germline gives CDR1 MNHEY, CDR2 SVGEGT. The CDR3 runs to 14 residues. The CDR3 protein is CASRTSGRSGELFF. The CDR3 nucleotides read TGTGCCAGCAGGACTAGCGGGAGGTCCGGGGAGCTGTTTTTT.

The V gene is TRBV7-2, the J gene TRBJ2-3; D ambiguous. The CDR3 totals 12 residues. Germline V CDR1 and CDR2: SGHTA, FQGNSA. V was clipped by 6 bases and J by 4 bases, with 8 bases between them. The CDR3, as DNA: TGTGCCAGCAGAATTACCCCAGATACGCAGTATTTT. It is translated as CASRITPDTQYF. The whole variable domain, remainder taken from reference TRBV7-2 and TRBJ2-3, is GAGVSQSPSNKVTEKGKDVELRCDPISGHTALYWYRQSLGQGLEFLIYFQGNSAPDKSGLPSDRFSAERTGGSVSTLTIQRTQQEDSAVYLCASRITPDTQYFGPGTRLTVL.

This clonotype was observed many times. This chain joins TRBV5-1 and TRBJ1-1, with D uncertain. Germline V gives CDR1 SGHRS, CDR2 YFSETQ. The length of the CDR3 is 13 residues. With 0 bases removed from V and 1 base from J, the gap between germline ends came to 4 bases. The CDR3 sequence: CASSLAPNTEAFF. The CDR3 nucleotides are TGCGCCAGCAGCTTGGCACCGAACACTGAAGCTTTCTTT.

The chain links TRBV11-3 to TRBJ2-1; TRBD2 matches 14 bases. Germline loops: CDR1 SGHNT, CDR2 YENEEA. V lost 5 bases and J lost 6; bases outside the gene matches: 6. The CDR3 is made up of 16 amino acids. CDR3 bases: TGTGCCAGCAGCCCGGGACTAGCGGGAGACGGCAATGAGCAGTTCTTC. Residues: CASSPGLAGDGNEQFF.

There are many counts of this clonotype. This chain joins TRBV27 and TRBJ1-1; possible D gene TRBD1, 5 bases. The CDR3 spans 13 residues. Germline loops: CDR1 MNHEY, CDR2 SMNVEV (reference sequence). Trimming left V 3 bases short and J 5 bases short, with 10 bases between. CDR3 loop: CASSFSGRTEAFF. The CDR3 DNA reads as TGTGCCAGCAGTTTCTCAGGGAGGACTGAAGCTTTCTTT.

Ten or more counts support this clonotype. The chain recombines TRBV20-1 with TRBJ2-3; the match to TRBD2 covers 8 bases. Germline loops: CDR1 DFQATT, CDR2 SNEGSKA (reference sequence). V was clipped by 6 bases and J by 1 base; unmatched bases: 27. The CDR3 contains 21 residues. CDR3 DNA: TGCAGTGCAGCGACCGATACGGCTAGCGGGCACCCGCTGACTGGCACAGATACGCAGTATTTT. This gives the protein CSAATDTASGHPLTGTDTQYF.

This clonotype has just a few counts. The chain is built from TRBV30 and TRBJ1-5; TRBD1 might be the D (5 bases). CDR1 is GTSNPN, CDR2 SVGIG, per germline (reference sequence). The CDR3 runs to 17 residues. Trimming stripped 0 bases from V and 3 bases from J, with 18 bases between. CDR3 in amino acids: CAWSVGTVSAHNQPQHF. The CDR3 DNA reads TGTGCCTGGAGTGTGGGGACGGTGAGTGCCCACAATCAGCCCCAGCATTTT.

This clonotype was seen at least ten times. The CDR3 here is CASSPTKPGSSYYEQYF. As DNA, the CDR3 is TGTGCCAGCAGCCCCACCAAGCCAGGGTCTAGCTACTACGAGCAGTACTTC. The chain joins TRBV13 to TRBJ2-7; perhaps D is TRBD1 or TRBD2 (5 bases each). CDR3 length equals 17 residues. V was clipped by 5 bases and J by 3 bases, with 23 bases between them. Germline V gene data show CDR1 as PRHDT and CDR2 as FYEKMQ (reference sequence).